The text below deals with one TCR beta chain. The record originates from a study of blood T cell repertoires in COVID-19. Study-level background: COVID-19 samples from acute and convalescent phases originated in the United States, Italy and Spain. PBMCs, B-cell-depleted T cells, or T cells provided the cDNA or gDNA that made up the material.

The CDR3 contains 16 residues. Germline V gene lookup returns CDR1 SGHVS and CDR2 FQNEAQ. Trimming at V came to 5 bases and at J to 8 bases, leaving 13 bases not matched to a gene. In terms of age and location, participants ranged from about 18 to 95 years and lived in roughly 22 US areas. The authors' processing: From reference gene primer amplification, estimates of nucleated cell counts were derived. Assay used: immunoSEQ multiplex PCR; TCRdb lists only in-frame clones, some missing. The DNA was the basis for D and trimming; V, J and clone size are from that table. The repertoire has 300,000 to 400,000 clones, approximately 86% of them found once; the top ten carry around 4%.

This TCR was recovered from a woman aged 40 to 49 with acute COVID-19. This sequence joins TRBV7-8 and TRBJ2-2; the match to TRBD2 covers 8 bases. Material for sequencing was PBMCs or T cells enriched from blood (not recorded which). The CDR3 region has the DNA TGTGCCAGCAGCCTACCCGGGACTAGTGGCGCGGGGGAGCTGTTTTTT. Amino acids: CASSLPGTSGAGELFF.